This TCR beta chain appears in the sequencing data of a study of T cell responses to AZD1222 COVID-19 vaccine. The table came from immunoSEQ multiplex PCR; TCRdb's copy has only in-frame clones and leaves some out. The data show 150,000 to 200,000 clones, roughly 92% seen once. The germline CDR1 and CDR2 sequences are SGHAT and FQNNGV. The CDR3 consists of 15 residues. The J segment lost 8 bases and the V segment lost 5 bases, leaving 8 bases of the junction unmatched. This sample comprised peripheral blood, obtained 28 days after the second AZD1222 dose. The receptor comes from an adult who received the AZD1222 COVID-19 vaccine. The rearrangement joins TRBV11-2 to TRBJ2-1, with TRBD2 matching 11 bases. The CDR3 protein is CASSPTLAGGDEQFF. For the CDR3, the DNA is TGTGCCAGCAGCCCTACCCTAGCGGGAGGCGATGAGCAGTTCTTC. The whole variable domain, remainder taken from reference TRBV11-2 and TRBJ2-1, is EAGVAQSPRYKIIEKRQSVAFWCNPISGHATLYWYQQILGQGPKLLIQFQNNGVVDDSQLPKDRFSAERLKGVDSTLKIQPAKLEDSAVYLCASSPTLAGGDEQFFGPGTRLTVL.